This paragraph covers one T cell receptor beta chain sequence. Its antigen is as yet unknown. Primed by a sample-barcoded 5' primer and a J-beta primer mix, a second PCR proceeded for about 6 to 12 cycles. All samples gave at least 2.5 million CDR3-containing paired-end reads. TCRdb processed the 5' RACE reads anew with MiXCR; each CDR3 protein has one entry. The sample includes over a million distinct CDR3 sequences, around 43% of them seen just once. This record belongs to a study of blood T cells in healthy people across ages. General study results and limits: Whereas aged donors had fewer naive CD4+ cells, long-lived donors had more of them and higher diversity.

CDR3 length: 15 residues. V shed 4 bases and J 0 bases; nucleotides not matched to a gene: 2. CDR1 and CDR2 from the germline V gene are MNHNS and SASEGT. Collection of around 9.3 milliliters of peripheral blood was performed for each donor. Per sample, at least 5 micrograms of total RNA were extracted. The source is a woman in her sixties in good health. The sample comprised blood. The chain recombines TRBV6-1 with TRBJ2-1, with TRBD2 matching 8 bases. For the CDR3, the DNA is TGTGCCAGCAGTGGGACTAGCCCCTCCTACAATGAGCAGTTCTTC. As protein: CASSGTSPSYNEQFF.